Presented here are 19 T cell receptor beta chains from one specimen sequenced in a study of blood T cell repertoires in COVID-19. The assay was immunoSEQ multiplex PCR, and TCRdb's table has in-frame clones only and misses some. The repertoire consists of 150,000 or so clones, with roughly 84% occurring once and the leading ten covering about 40%. The sample comprised peripheral blood. The receptors here all came from a human donor in a cohort sampled during active COVID-19.

The gene calls are TRBV19 and TRBJ1-5; no clear D. The CDR3 has 15 amino acids. The germline V and J ends were trimmed by 2 bases and 0 bases, with 8 bases remaining between them. Germline V gene sequence: CDR1 LNHDA, CDR2 SQIVND (reference sequence). The CDR3 spells CASSISSYSNQPQHF. The CDR3 nucleotides read TGTGCCAGTAGTATAAGTTCCTATAGCAATCAGCCCCAGCATTTT.

This clone was observed a few times. The chain has TRBV5-1 and TRBJ1-2; perhaps TRBD1 as D (5 bases). Trimming removed 1 base from V and 2 bases from J, with 9 bases in between. Germline V gene data show CDR1 as SGHRS and CDR2 as YFSETQ. The CDR3 sequence is 14 residues long. For the CDR3, the DNA is TGCGCCAGCAGCTTGAGGGGATCCAACTATGGCTACACCTTC. It is translated as CASSLRGSNYGYTF.

This clone was observed a few times. In the same sample, other DNA sequences code for this CDR3. This rearrangement joins TRBV18 to TRBJ1-2; tentative D call: TRBD1 (5 bases). The germline V and J ends were trimmed by 3 bases and 3 bases, with 8 bases remaining between them. The CDR3 contains 13 residues. Germline V gene data show CDR1 as KGHSH and CDR2 as LQKENI. CDR3 loop: CASSPGRDYGYTF. CDR3 DNA sequence: TGTGCCAGCTCACCGGGCAGGGACTATGGCTACACCTTC.

V gene TRBV10-3 combines with J gene TRBJ1-6; TRBD1 matches 8 bases. The CDR3 runs to 16 residues. Per germline, CDR1 ENHRY and CDR2 SYGVKD. The V gene end was trimmed by 6 bases and the J gene end by 4 bases; junction bases not matched to a gene: 8. The CDR3 loop reads CAISGQGKDYNSPLHF. The CDR3 DNA reads as TGTGCCATCAGCGGACAGGGAAAGGATTATAATTCACCCCTCCACTTT.

The chain combines TRBV6-1 with TRBJ1-4; D possibly corresponds to TRBD1 (5 bases). The germline gives CDR1 MNHNS, CDR2 SASEGT. The CDR3 runs to 15 residues. The V gene lost 3 bases and the J gene lost 7 bases, with 15 bases spanning the gap. The CDR3 DNA follows: TGTGCCAGCAGTGATTCCGGCGGGGCTCGTGAAAAACTGTTTTTT. Its translation is CASSDSGGAREKLFF.

V gene TRBV7-2 combines with J gene TRBJ1-5; D ambiguous. V was pared by 5 bases and J by 2 bases, with 10 bases between. This CDR3 has 14 residues. From germline, CDR1 is SGHTA and CDR2 FQGNSA. The chain's CDR3 is CASSGMEGNQPQHF. CDR3 bases: TGTGCCAGCAGCGGGATGGAGGGCAATCAGCCCCAGCATTTT. The entire variable domain, with the rest obtained from reference TRBV7-2 and TRBJ1-5, is as follows: GAGVSQSPSNKVTEKGKDVELRCDPISGHTALYWYRQSLGQGLEFLIYFQGNSAPDKSGLPSDRFSAERTGGSVSTLTIQRTQQEDSAVYLCASSGMEGNQPQHFGDGTRLSIL.

The chain combines TRBV19 with TRBJ1-5; a possible D gene is TRBD1 (5 bases). Germline V gene lookup returns CDR1 LNHDA and CDR2 SQIVND (reference sequence). The CDR3 consists of 15 residues. Trimming pared 4 bases from V and 0 bases from J, leaving 10 bases between. CDR3 nucleotide sequence: TGTGCCAGTAGTAAGACAGTAGTTAGCAATCAGCCCCAGCATTTT. Its translation is CASSKTVVSNQPQHF.

The chain employs TRBV5-8 and TRBJ2-5; TRBD1 agrees at 7 bases. The CDR3 has 14 residues. V lost 3 bases, J lost 7 bases, and 9 bases stayed unmatched. CDR1 and CDR2 (germline): SGHTS, YDEGEE. The CDR3 DNA reads as TGTGCCAGCAGCTCTCGACAGGGCCTGGGGACCCAGTACTTC. Translating gives CASSSRQGLGTQYF.

This clone turned up a few times. The chain employs TRBV6-1 and TRBJ1-6; D might be TRBD1 (6 bases). Germline loops: CDR1 MNHNS, CDR2 SASEGT. V gave up 3 bases and J gave up 8 bases, with 11 bases separating them. The CDR3 loop spans 14 amino acids. The CDR3 bases are TGTGCCAGCAGTGAGACAGGAGGTTATTCACCCCTCCACTTT. Protein sequence: CASSETGGYSPLHF.

The chain is built from TRBV6-5 and TRBJ2-3; 7 bases align to TRBD1. The J segment lost 4 bases and the V segment lost 5 bases, leaving 9 bases of the junction unmatched. Germline loops: CDR1 MNHEY, CDR2 SVGAGI. This CDR3 has 15 residues. The CDR3 bases are TGTGCCAGCAGTAATCGGGACAGTTATCCAGATACGCAGTATTTT. It encodes CASSNRDSYPDTQYF.

This clone was seen a few times. The chain links TRBV3-1 (or the pseudogene TRBV3-2) to TRBJ2-3, with a weak D call TRBD2 (5 bases). The CDR3 spans 13 residues. Germline V gene sequence: CDR1 LGHDT, CDR2 YNNKEL (reference sequence). With 3 bases removed from V and 1 base from J, the gap between germline ends came to 5 bases. CDR3: CASSQRGTDTQYF. The CDR3 DNA sequence: TGTGCCAGCAGCCAGAGGGGCACAGATACGCAGTATTTT.

The chain uses TRBV12-3 or TRBV12-4 and TRBJ1-2; 8 nucleotides align to TRBD1. This CDR3 region has 11 residues. With V trimmed by 8 bases and J by 7 bases, 3 bases remained unmatched. DNA of the CDR3: TGTGCCAGCGGCAGGGGGCTTGGCTACACCTTC. It is translated as CASGRGLGYTF.

This sequence joins TRBV28 and TRBJ1-5, with a possible D match to TRBD1 (5 bases). Germline CDR1 MDHEN, CDR2 SYDVKM. The CDR3 is 15 amino acids. Trimming shortened V by 8 bases and J by 7 bases, and 21 bases separated the two germline ends. CDR3 amino acids: CASARGGEGRQPQHF. The CDR3 coding sequence is TGTGCCAGCGCTCGAGGAGGGGAAGGGCGACAGCCCCAGCATTTT. The full variable domain, with the rest looked up from reference TRBV28 and TRBJ1-5, is DVKVTQSSRYLVKRTGEKVFLECVQDMDHENMFWYRQDPGLGLRLIYFSYDVKMKEKGDIPEGYSVSREKKERFSLILESASTNQTSMYLCASARGGEGRQPQHFGDGTRLSIL.

V gene TRBV7-2 combines with J gene TRBJ2-7; 14 bases line up with TRBD2. Trimming at V came to 5 bases and at J to 6 bases, leaving 6 bases not matched to a gene. The CDR3 consists of 15 residues. Germline V gene sequence: CDR1 SGHTA, CDR2 FQGNSA. The CDR3 nucleotides are TGTGCCAGCAGCCCCCAGGGACTAGCGGGGGTCGAGCAGTACTTC. Translation: CASSPQGLAGVEQYF. Supplemented by reference TRBV7-2 and TRBJ2-7, the full variable domain reads GAGVSQSPSNKVTEKGKDVELRCDPISGHTALYWYRQSLGQGLEFLIYFQGNSAPDKSGLPSDRFSAERTGGSVSTLTIQRTQQEDSAVYLCASSPQGLAGVEQYFGPGTRLTVT.

The sample holds one count of this clone. The gene calls are TRBV11-2 and TRBJ2-6, with D maybe TRBD1 (6 bases). CDR1 and CDR2 (germline): SGHAT, FQNNGV. The CDR3 consists of 17 residues. Trimming pared 5 bases from V and 4 bases from J, leaving 18 bases between. The CDR3 protein is CASSVHRVVSGANVLTF. CDR3 DNA sequence: TGTGCCAGCAGCGTGCACAGGGTTGTGAGCGGGGCCAACGTCCTGACTTTC.

The chain is built from TRBV3-1 (or the pseudogene TRBV3-2) and TRBJ1-6, with 8 nucleotides matching TRBD1. This CDR3 is built from 14 residues. Per the germline V gene, CDR1 is LGHDT and CDR2 is YNNKEL (reference sequence). V lost 6 bases to trimming and J lost 10 bases; unmatched junction nucleotides: 8. The CDR3 spells CASRRQGSHSPLHF. For the CDR3, the DNA is TGTGCCAGCAGGCGACAGGGGAGTCACTCACCCCTCCACTTT.

V usage is TRBV2 and J usage is TRBJ1-1; D is perhaps TRBD1 (6 bases). Trimming took 5 bases from V and 1 from J, leaving 17 bases between them. Germline CDR1 SNHLY, CDR2 FYNNEI. The CDR3 is 16 residues long. The CDR3 here is CASSPGTRGWNTEAFF. The CDR3 DNA is TGTGCCAGCAGTCCCGGGACACGCGGATGGAACACTGAAGCTTTCTTT.

The chain recombines TRBV4-2 with TRBJ2-1; possibly TRBD2 for D (7 bases). The V and J ends lost 0 bases and 5 bases respectively, with 11 bases between them. The CDR3 is 15 residues long. From germline, CDR1 is LGHNA and CDR2 YNFKEQ. The CDR3 spells CASSQDRGAHNEQFF. Written as DNA, the CDR3 is TGTGCCAGCAGCCAAGATCGGGGGGCCCACAATGAGCAGTTCTTC.

This chain uses TRBV3-1 (or the pseudogene TRBV3-2) with TRBJ1-5, with a weak D call TRBD1 (5 bases). Per the germline V gene, CDR1 is LGHDT and CDR2 is YNNKEL (reference sequence). This CDR3 is 14 amino acids long. With 4 bases removed from V and 2 bases from J, the gap between germline ends came to 9 bases. The CDR3 DNA is TGTGCCAGCAGCCTGGGGGGGGGCAATCAGCCCCAGCATTTT. Residues: CASSLGGGNQPQHF.